The clone carrying this T cell receptor beta chain has ten or more counts. The data were obtained in a study of human T cells and chemical hapten exposure. Time point denoted: patch test 2, 6 weeks after DPC sensitization. Stated treatment: therapeutic diphenylcyclopropenone sensitization with weekly scalp DPC. Ahead of applying each patch test, blood was sampled. Germline V gene lookup returns CDR1 SGDLS and CDR2 YYNGEE. The CDR3 length is 14 residues. Trimming removed 3 bases from V and 2 bases from J, with 12 bases in between. Unique molecular identifiers were attached to individual cDNA molecules during library preparation. TCRdb reprocessed the RACE reads with MiXCR, giving one entry per CDR3 protein. Of roughly 84,000 distinct CDR3 sequences listed, 10% are singletons.

This rearrangement joins TRBV9 to TRBJ2-7; the D is unclear. The clonotype comes from a woman aged 50 to 65 with alopecia areata. Some clones in this sample may be carry-over from other donors' samples. This specimen consisted of whole blood, obtained in connection with sensitization to the hapten diphenylcyclopropenone (DPC). The CDR3 loop reads CASSARFETYEQYF. As DNA, the CDR3 is TGTGCCAGCAGCGCCCGATTCGAAACCTACGAGCAGTACTTC.